This T cell receptor (beta chain) was recovered during a study of T cell responses to AZD1222 COVID-19 vaccine. Details on this clone: Its antigen is not identified.

With 4 bases removed from V and 14 bases from J, the gap between germline ends came to 15 bases. The CDR3 runs 12 residues. Germline V gene sequence: CDR1 MNHEY, CDR2 SVGAGI. Assay used: immunoSEQ multiplex PCR; TCRdb lists only in-frame clones, some missing. In the table there are fewer than 110,000 clones, approximately 89% of which are singletons. Study observations and caveats: Only a handful of individuals given AZD1222 were seropositive at baseline. Repertoire collection took place solely once the T cell response had peaked. Females made up more of the donors, who were largely white British, and clonal diversity may have come out too low.

The origin of this receptor is an adult in good health. This chain links TRBV6-5 with TRBJ2-1, with a tentative D call TRBD2 (7 bases). The sample was peripheral blood, taken on day 0 of AZD1222 vaccination. The CDR3 here is CASSSIEGGKFF. The CDR3 DNA reads TGTGCCAGCAGTTCGATAGAGGGGGGGAAGTTCTTC.